This T cell receptor beta chain emerged from a study of T-cell memory formation after mild COVID-19. Via MiXCR, TCRdb re-called the 5' RACE reads, giving one row per CDR3 protein. In the table there are 530,000 or so distinct CDR3 sequences, roughly 17% of which are singletons. In germline, CDR1 is MNHEY, CDR2 SMNVEV (reference sequence). The CDR3 has 13 amino acids. V was pared by 6 bases and J by 5 bases, with 7 bases of the junction left unmatched. The genes are TRBV27 and TRBJ2-7; 7 bases match TRBD1. Material: PBMCs or a T cell subset sorted from them (not recorded which). The TCR originated in an adult woman who had mild COVID-19 (a few samples of this study predate the infection). Cell type and time point are not known. In DNA form, the CDR3 reads TGTGCCAGCAGAGTACAGGGGTTACACGAGCAGTACTTC. Translation: CASRVQGLHEQYF.